The T cell receptor beta chain under discussion was sequenced for a study of cytomegalovirus exposure and HLA in healthy donors. V was clipped by 4 bases and J by 3 bases; unmatched bases: 3. Germline values: CDR1 SQVTM, CDR2 ANQGSEA. The CDR3 is 13 amino acids. This PCR relied on a set of 60 Vbeta primers and 13 Jbeta primers. TCRdb keeps only in-frame clones here, not all; method: immunoSEQ multiplex PCR. The repertoire includes some 130,000 clones, around 77% of them detected once, and 4.2% sits in the top ten. Only one count was recorded for this clone. Sample: PBMCs. The sequence derives from a male donor in good health and CMV-seropositive. This chain uses TRBV29-1 with TRBJ2-1, with 7 bases matching TRBD1. The CDR3 nucleotides are TGCAGCGTTGTGGCAGGGGGCTACAATGAGCAGTTCTTC. Encoded protein: CSVVAGGYNEQFF.